One and the same sample provided the 29 T cell receptor beta chains below, sequenced in a study of cytomegalovirus exposure and HLA in healthy donors. PCR amplification relied on 60 Vbeta primers (plus 13 Jbeta primers). Libraries were prepared by immunoSEQ multiplex PCR; TCRdb keeps only in-frame clonotypes and omits some of them. The sample consists of around 150,000 clones, 68% of them appearing once. Sequences were obtained from PBMCs. Every receptor here comes from a woman between 18 and 29 years old in good health and CMV-seropositive.

The V and J genes are TRBV7-9 and TRBJ2-7, with D possibly matching TRBD2 (6 bases). Germline V gives CDR1 SEHNR, CDR2 FQNEAQ (reference sequence). This CDR3 is 13 amino acids long. V lost 4 bases and J lost 6, with 13 bases in between. CDR3: CASSSSLGGEQYF. As DNA, the CDR3 is TGTGCCAGCAGCTCTAGCTTGGGGGGCGAGCAGTACTTC.

The chain carries TRBV27 and TRBJ2-5, with 8 bases that match TRBD1. J was trimmed by 4 bases and V by 6 bases; bases with no gene match: 13. Germline CDR1 reads MNHEY; CDR2 reads SMNVEV (reference sequence). The length of the CDR3 is 16 residues. The CDR3 DNA is TGTGCCAGCAGCTTGCCTTTGGACAGGGAGGCAGAGACCCAGTACTTC. It encodes CASSLPLDREAETQYF.

The rearrangement joins TRBV6-1 to TRBJ2-3; D is perhaps TRBD2 (7 bases). Per germline, CDR1 MNHNS and CDR2 SASEGT. The CDR3 is 14 amino acids. The germline V and J ends were trimmed by 5 bases and 2 bases, with 11 bases remaining between them. The CDR3 protein is CASSWGGPTDTQYF. The CDR3, as DNA: TGTGCCAGCAGTTGGGGGGGCCCCACAGATACGCAGTATTTT.

This chain connects TRBV27 to TRBJ1-5; perhaps TRBD1 as D (5 bases). CDR1 and CDR2 from the germline V gene are MNHEY and SMNVEV (reference sequence). V dropped 3 bases and J dropped 0 bases, with 15 bases sitting between them. This CDR3 has 17 residues. The CDR3 is CASSFQTDTNSNQPQHF. The CDR3 region has the DNA TGTGCCAGCAGTTTTCAGACGGACACTAATAGCAATCAGCCCCAGCATTTT.

The chain combines TRBV28 with TRBJ1-1; 7 bases map to TRBD1. V gave up 6 bases and J gave up 0 bases; unmatched junction bases: 4. The germline CDR1 and CDR2 sequences are MDHEN and SYDVKM. CDR3 length: 14 amino acids. CDR3 in amino acids: CASSPGGLNTEAFF. For the CDR3, the DNA is TGTGCCAGCAGCCCAGGGGGACTGAACACTGAAGCTTTCTTT.

This clone appeared a few times. The chain recombines TRBV6-6 with TRBJ1-5; 8 positions agree with TRBD1. Germline trimming cut 5 bases from V and 1 base from J; bases unmatched to any gene: 4. The CDR3 is 15 residues long. Looked up from germline, CDR1 is MNHNY and CDR2 is SVGAGI (reference sequence). CDR3 coding DNA: TGTGCCAGCAGTCTACAGGGGGGAAGCAATCAGCCCCAGCATTTT. Protein product: CASSLQGGSNQPQHF.

This chain uses TRBV5-1 with TRBJ1-1; the match to TRBD1 covers 10 bases. CDR1 and CDR2 from the germline V gene are SGHRS and YFSETQ. Trimming took 4 bases from V and 4 from J; bases not matched to a gene: 10. The CDR3 length is 16 residues. The CDR3 DNA is TGCGCCAGCAGCCCACGGACAGGGGGGTTTGGCACTGAAGCTTTCTTT. Protein sequence: CASSPRTGGFGTEAFF.

The chain links TRBV2 to TRBJ1-5; D remains ambiguous. The V and J ends lost 6 bases and 7 bases respectively, with 7 bases between them. Germline CDR1 reads SNHLY; CDR2 reads FYNNEI. This CDR3 has 11 residues. The CDR3 region is CASRGEQPQHF. CDR3 DNA sequence: TGTGCCAGCAGGGGAGAACAGCCCCAGCATTTT.

The rearrangement joins TRBV5-6 to TRBJ2-3, with 9 bases identical to TRBD1. Looked up from germline, CDR1 is SGHDT and CDR2 is YYEEEE. The CDR3 loop spans 15 amino acids. After removal of 0 bases from V and 8 bases from J, the junction contained 7 bases not matched to a gene. The CDR3 bases are TGTGCCAGCAGCTTGGCGGGACAGGGAGGAGGTACGCAGTATTTT. This encodes CASSLAGQGGGTQYF.

This clone was picked up a small number of times. The chain joins TRBV6-1 to TRBJ1-2; maybe TRBD1 (6 bases). CDR1 and CDR2 (germline): MNHNS, SASEGT. V was cut by 1 base and J by 2 bases, with 11 bases left in between. The CDR3 is 15 amino acids. The CDR3 DNA sequence: TGTGCCAGCAGTGAAGAGCGGGGGGCAAACTATGGCTACACCTTC. The encoded protein is CASSEERGANYGYTF.

This chain uses TRBV28 with TRBJ1-1; D gene uncertain. Trimming shortened V by 2 bases and J by 0 bases, and 13 bases separated the two germline ends. The CDR3 runs 16 residues. Germline loops: CDR1 MDHEN, CDR2 SYDVKM. CDR3: CASSLVLGKLNTEAFF. The CDR3 region has the DNA TGTGCCAGCAGTTTAGTGCTCGGGAAGCTGAACACTGAAGCTTTCTTT.

This chain uses TRBV5-1 with TRBJ1-1, with D unresolved. The CDR3 sequence is 12 residues long. Trimming shortened V by 4 bases and J by 5 bases, and 9 bases separated the two germline ends. Germline CDR1 and CDR2: SGHRS and YFSETQ. The CDR3 bases are TGCGCCAGCAGCCCCACAAAGACTGAAGCTTTCTTT. Encoded protein: CASSPTKTEAFF. Combining the CDR3 with reference TRBV5-1 and TRBJ1-1 gives the whole variable domain KAGVTQTPRYLIKTRGQQVTLSCSPISGHRSVSWYQQTPGQGLQFLFEYFSETQRNKGNFPGRFSGRQFSNSRSEMNVSTLELGDSALYLCASSPTKTEAFFGQGTRLTVV.

This rearrangement joins TRBV28 to TRBJ1-2; 8 nucleotides line up with TRBD1. The J segment lost 4 bases and the V segment lost 2 bases, leaving 6 bases of the junction unmatched. The CDR3 sequence is 15 residues long. Germline CDR1 reads MDHEN; CDR2 reads SYDVKM. The CDR3 DNA sequence: TGTGCCAGCAGTTTAGCGGACAGGGTGGTCTATGGCTACACCTTC. This codes for CASSLADRVVYGYTF.

The chain recombines TRBV2 with TRBJ2-4, with 8 bases that match TRBD1. V was pared by 2 bases and J by 9 bases, with 6 bases of the junction left unmatched. The CDR3 extends over 14 amino acids. CDR1 SNHLY and CDR2 FYNNEI come from the germline V gene. The DNA of the CDR3 is TGTGCCAGCAGTGAAAGTCAGGGGGCCGGCATTCAGTACTTC. Protein sequence: CASSESQGAGIQYF.

V gene TRBV30 combines with J gene TRBJ1-2; TRBD1 matches at 7 bases. The trim removed 4 bases at V and 4 bases at J, leaving 12 bases unmatched. Per the germline V gene, CDR1 is GTSNPN and CDR2 is SVGIG (reference sequence). CDR3 length: 15 amino acids. The CDR3, as DNA: TGTGCCTGGATTGGTAGAAGGGGACAGAGCTATGGCTACACCTTC. It yields the protein CAWIGRRGQSYGYTF.

This clone was seen only a few times. Mismatch with germline at one junction end may stem from a read error. The chain is built from TRBV28 and TRBJ1-5, with 8 positions matching TRBD1. Germline V gives CDR1 MDHEN, CDR2 SYDVKM. This CDR3 comprises 11 residues. Here the CDR3 DNA reads TGTGCCAGCAGTTTACGGGACAGGAGGGATTTT. Its protein is CASSLRDRRDF.

The J gene is TRBJ2-7, the V gene TRBV29-1, with 9 bases aligning to TRBD1. Germline loops: CDR1 SQVTM, CDR2 ANQGSEA. J lost 5 bases, V lost 7 bases, and 6 bases had no gene match. This CDR3 spans 12 amino acids. The CDR3 region is CSAGQGTHEQYF. The CDR3 DNA follows: TGCAGCGCGGGACAGGGTACCCACGAGCAGTACTTC.

The chain uses TRBV27 and TRBJ1-5; TRBD1 aligns across 7 bases. CDR1 and CDR2 from the germline V gene are MNHEY and SMNVEV (reference sequence). The CDR3 extends over 15 amino acids. V shed 5 bases, J shed 7 bases, and the junction held 11 bases outside the gene matches. The CDR3 reads CASSPQTGSKQPQHF. The CDR3 DNA reads as TGTGCCAGCAGTCCCCAGACAGGGTCGAAGCAGCCCCAGCATTTT.

V is TRBV19 and J is TRBJ1-2; maybe TRBD1 (6 bases). Deletions cut 4 bases from V and 0 bases from J, with 15 bases between. Looked up from germline, CDR1 is LNHDA and CDR2 is SQIVND (reference sequence). This CDR3 comprises 16 residues. Here the CDR3 DNA reads TGTGCCAGTAGTACTGCCGGGACACCTACTAACTATGGCTACACCTTC. This encodes CASSTAGTPTNYGYTF.

The chain recombines TRBV7-6 with TRBJ2-1; 8 bases agree with TRBD2. The CDR3 contains 15 residues. Per the germline V gene, CDR1 is SGHVS and CDR2 is FNYEAQ. V dropped 3 bases and J dropped 8; count of bases not matched to a gene: 9. The CDR3 loop is CASSFGGALLYEQFF. The CDR3 coding sequence is TGTGCCAGCAGCTTCGGGGGGGCCCTTCTGTATGAGCAGTTCTTC.

The rearrangement uses TRBV19 and TRBJ2-4; unclear D gene. From germline, CDR1 is LNHDA and CDR2 SQIVND (reference sequence). This CDR3 has 12 amino acids. With 1 base removed from V and 6 bases from J, the gap between germline ends came to 4 bases. The CDR3 sequence: CASSIGGNIQYF. In nucleotides, the CDR3 is TGTGCCAGTAGTATAGGCGGAAACATTCAGTACTTC.

The sample holds one count of this clone. The chain links TRBV6-4 to TRBJ1-2; D is perhaps TRBD1 (5 bases). The CDR3 runs to 12 residues. With 4 bases removed from V and 4 bases from J, the gap between germline ends came to 7 bases. Germline loops: CDR1 MRHNA, CDR2 SNTAGT. The CDR3 nucleotides are TGTGCCAGCAGTGCGGGGGGCTATGGCTACACCTTC. Encoded protein: CASSAGGYGYTF.

The J gene is TRBJ1-4, the V gene TRBV7-9, with D maybe TRBD1 (6 bases). V was cut by 4 bases and J by 0 bases, with 12 bases left in between. The germline V gene has CDR1 SEHNR and CDR2 FQNEAQ (reference sequence). CDR3 length: 16 amino acids. CDR3 loop: CASSSLGAATNEKLFF. The CDR3 bases are TGTGCCAGCAGCTCTCTGGGGGCCGCAACTAATGAAAAACTGTTTTTT.

This clone was detected a few times. The chain combines TRBV5-1 with TRBJ1-1, with 7 positions matching TRBD1. Germline loops: CDR1 SGHRS, CDR2 YFSETQ. Losses at the gene ends were 7 bases for V and 0 bases for J; bases not matched to a gene: 12. This CDR3 is built from 16 residues. The CDR3 region is CASSGTAALMNTEAFF. The CDR3 nucleotides are TGCGCCAGCTCCGGGACAGCGGCTCTTATGAACACTGAAGCTTTCTTT.

The rearrangement links TRBV4-2 to TRBJ1-4, with D unresolved. CDR3 size: 16 residues. Germline V gives CDR1 LGHNA, CDR2 YNFKEQ. Trimming removed 1 base at V and 8 bases at J, with 17 bases between. The CDR3 reads CASSQGTLPQKEKLFF. As DNA, the CDR3 is TGTGCCAGCAGCCAAGGGACTCTCCCCCAAAAGGAAAAACTGTTTTTT.

The chain links TRBV5-1 to TRBJ2-7; D is unclear. Germline CDR1 is SGHRS and CDR2 is YFSETQ. V was shortened by 5 bases and J by 0 bases, with 18 bases between the two germline ends. The CDR3 totals 16 residues. CDR3 protein: CASRSTPRNLSYEQYF. In nucleotides, the CDR3 is TGCGCCAGCAGATCTACCCCTAGGAACCTCTCCTACGAGCAGTACTTC.

This chain uses TRBV5-4 with TRBJ2-1; TRBD2 matches at 11 bases. The CDR3 sequence is 16 residues long. CDR1 is SGHNT, CDR2 YYREEE, per germline (reference sequence). J lost 3 bases, V lost 4 bases, and 6 bases had no gene match. The CDR3 protein is CASSLGTSGLYNEQFF. As DNA, the CDR3 is TGTGCCAGCAGCCTCGGGACTAGCGGTCTCTACAATGAGCAGTTCTTC.

The gene calls are TRBV25-1 and TRBJ2-3; perhaps TRBD1 as D (5 bases). The CDR3 runs 15 residues. Germline-derived CDR1 and CDR2 are MGHDK and SYGVNS. V was clipped by 3 bases and J by 2 bases, with 12 bases between them. In nucleotides, the CDR3 is TGTGCCAGCAGTGATCCGGACAAATACACAGATACGCAGTATTTT. Amino acid sequence: CASSDPDKYTDTQYF.

The chain employs TRBV4-1 and TRBJ2-5; a weak D match, TRBD2 (5 bases). The CDR3 length is 15 residues. Trimming took 0 bases from V and 1 from J, leaving 9 bases between them. The V gene's germline CDR1 is MGHRA and CDR2 YSYEKL. The CDR3 here is CASSQEGGPQETQYF. Written as DNA, the CDR3 is TGCGCCAGCAGCCAAGAAGGCGGGCCCCAAGAGACCCAGTACTTC.